This T cell receptor beta chain was captured in a study of control samples from healthy donors and cancer patients. Germline CDR1 and CDR2: LGHDT and YNNKEL (reference sequence). V was cut by 2 bases and J by 9 bases, with 14 bases left in between. CDR3 length: 14 amino acids. Clones were read by immunoSEQ multiplex PCR, and TCRdb kept only the in-frame ones, dropping some. The table includes approximately 150,000 clones, under 95% detected once. Material: blood. The clonotype originates from a middle-aged man in good health. The chain joins TRBV3-1 (or the pseudogene TRBV3-2) to TRBJ2-1; D is possibly TRBD2 (5 bases). CDR3 loop: CASSQSGLSGEQFF. CDR3 sequence (DNA): TGTGCCAGCAGCCAATCGGGGTTGTCGGGTGAGCAGTTCTTC.